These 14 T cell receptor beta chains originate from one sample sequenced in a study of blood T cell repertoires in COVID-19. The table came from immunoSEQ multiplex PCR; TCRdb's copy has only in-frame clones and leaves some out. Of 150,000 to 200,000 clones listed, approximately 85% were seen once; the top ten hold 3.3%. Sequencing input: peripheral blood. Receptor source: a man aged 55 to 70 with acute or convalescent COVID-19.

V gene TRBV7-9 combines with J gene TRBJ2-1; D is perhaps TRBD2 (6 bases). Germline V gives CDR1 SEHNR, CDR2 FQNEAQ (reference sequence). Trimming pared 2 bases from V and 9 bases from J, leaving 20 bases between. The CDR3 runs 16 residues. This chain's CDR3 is CASSLRAGTVRGEQFF. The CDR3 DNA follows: TGTGCCAGCAGCTTAAGGGCCGGGACTGTACGGGGTGAGCAGTTCTTC.

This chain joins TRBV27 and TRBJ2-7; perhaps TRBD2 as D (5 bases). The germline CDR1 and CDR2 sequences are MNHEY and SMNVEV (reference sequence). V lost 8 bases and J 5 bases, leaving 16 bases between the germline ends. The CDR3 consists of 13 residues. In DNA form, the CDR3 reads TGTGCCAGCCACCGACTACCCCCCAACGAGCAGTACTTC. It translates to CASHRLPPNEQYF.

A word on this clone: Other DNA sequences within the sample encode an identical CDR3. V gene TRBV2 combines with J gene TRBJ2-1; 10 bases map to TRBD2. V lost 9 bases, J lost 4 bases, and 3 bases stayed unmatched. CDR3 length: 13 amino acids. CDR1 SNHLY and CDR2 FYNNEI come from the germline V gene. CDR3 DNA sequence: TGTGCCAGTGGACTAGCGGAATACAATGAGCAGTTCTTC. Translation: CASGLAEYNEQFF.

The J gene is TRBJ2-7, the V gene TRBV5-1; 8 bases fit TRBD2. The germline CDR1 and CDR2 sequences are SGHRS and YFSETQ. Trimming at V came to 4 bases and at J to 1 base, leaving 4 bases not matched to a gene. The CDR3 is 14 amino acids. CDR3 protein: CASSAGGDSYEQYF. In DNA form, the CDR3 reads TGCGCCAGCAGCGCGGGGGGAGATTCCTACGAGCAGTACTTC.

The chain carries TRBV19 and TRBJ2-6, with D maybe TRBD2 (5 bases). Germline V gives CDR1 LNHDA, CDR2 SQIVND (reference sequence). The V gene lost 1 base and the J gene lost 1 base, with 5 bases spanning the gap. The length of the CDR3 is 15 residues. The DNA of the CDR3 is TGTGCCAGTAGTATAGCGGGGTCTGGGGCCAACGTCCTGACTTTC. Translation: CASSIAGSGANVLTF. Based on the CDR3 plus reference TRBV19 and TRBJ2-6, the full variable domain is DGGITQSPKYLFRKEGQNVTLSCEQNLNHDAMYWYRQDPGQGLRLIYYSQIVNDFQKGDIAEGYSVSREKKESFPLTVTSAQKNPTAFYLCASSIAGSGANVLTFGAGSRLTVL.

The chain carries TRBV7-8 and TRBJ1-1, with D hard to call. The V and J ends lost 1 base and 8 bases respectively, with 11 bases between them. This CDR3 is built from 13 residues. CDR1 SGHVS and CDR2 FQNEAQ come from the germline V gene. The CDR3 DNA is TGTGCCAGCAGCTTAGAGGAGACCCGGGAAGCTTTCTTT. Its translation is CASSLEETREAFF.

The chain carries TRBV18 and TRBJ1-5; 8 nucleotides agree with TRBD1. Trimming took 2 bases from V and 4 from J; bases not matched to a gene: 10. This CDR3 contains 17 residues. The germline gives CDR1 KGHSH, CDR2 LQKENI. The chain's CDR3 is CASSPSRTGRGNQPQHF. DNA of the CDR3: TGTGCCAGCTCACCATCGAGGACAGGGAGAGGGAATCAGCCCCAGCATTTT.

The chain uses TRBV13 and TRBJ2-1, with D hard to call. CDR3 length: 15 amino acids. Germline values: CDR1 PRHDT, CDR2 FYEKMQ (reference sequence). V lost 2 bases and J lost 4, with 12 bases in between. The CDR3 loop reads CASSLSQTFYNEQFF. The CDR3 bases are TGTGCCAGCAGCTTATCACAGACCTTTTACAATGAGCAGTTCTTC. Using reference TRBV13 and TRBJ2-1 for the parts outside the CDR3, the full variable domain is AAGVIQSPRHLIKEKRETATLKCYPIPRHDTVYWYQQGPGQDPQFLISFYEKMQSDKGSIPDRFSAQQFSDYHSELNMSSLELGDSALYFCASSLSQTFYNEQFFGPGTRLTVL.

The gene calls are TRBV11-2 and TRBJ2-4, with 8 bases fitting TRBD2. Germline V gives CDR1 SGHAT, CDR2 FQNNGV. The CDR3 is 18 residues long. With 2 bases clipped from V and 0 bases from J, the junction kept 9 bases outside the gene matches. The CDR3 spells CASSLFGLAGTAKNIQYF. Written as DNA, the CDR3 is TGTGCCAGCAGCTTATTCGGCCTAGCGGGCACAGCCAAAAACATTCAGTACTTC.

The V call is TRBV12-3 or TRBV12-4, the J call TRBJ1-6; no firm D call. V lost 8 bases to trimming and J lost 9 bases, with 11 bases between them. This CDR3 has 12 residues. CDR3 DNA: TGTGCCAGCGAGTTTAGTGGTTCACCCCTCCACTTT. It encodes CASEFSGSPLHF.

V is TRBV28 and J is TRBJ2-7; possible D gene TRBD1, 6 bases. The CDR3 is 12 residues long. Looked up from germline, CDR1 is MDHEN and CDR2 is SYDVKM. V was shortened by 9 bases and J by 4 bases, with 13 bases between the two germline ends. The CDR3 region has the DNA TGTGCCAGTGGGAAACAGGGTTACGAGCAGTACTTC. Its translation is CASGKQGYEQYF.

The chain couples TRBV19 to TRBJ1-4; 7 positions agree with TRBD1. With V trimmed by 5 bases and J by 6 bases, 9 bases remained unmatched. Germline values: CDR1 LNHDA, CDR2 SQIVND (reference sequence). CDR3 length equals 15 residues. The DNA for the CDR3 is TGTGCCAGTAGTTCTACCGGGACAGACGATGAAAAACTGTTTTTT. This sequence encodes CASSSTGTDDEKLFF.

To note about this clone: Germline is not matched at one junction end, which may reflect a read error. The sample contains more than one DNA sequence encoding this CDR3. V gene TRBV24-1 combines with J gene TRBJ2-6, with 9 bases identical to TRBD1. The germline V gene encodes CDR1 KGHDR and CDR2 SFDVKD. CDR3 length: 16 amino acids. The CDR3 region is CAVCPGTGTGANVLTF. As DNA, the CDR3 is TGTGCCGTTTGTCCCGGGACAGGGACTGGGGCCAACGTCCTAACTTTC.

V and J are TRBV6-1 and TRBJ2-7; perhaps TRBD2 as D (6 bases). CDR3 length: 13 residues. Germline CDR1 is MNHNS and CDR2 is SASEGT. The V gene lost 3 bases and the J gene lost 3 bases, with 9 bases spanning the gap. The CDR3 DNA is TGTGCCAGCAGTGATCCGGGGGTCTACGAGCAGTACTTC. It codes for CASSDPGVYEQYF.